Listed below are T cell receptor beta chains from one sample, sequenced in a study of beta chain features in type 1 diabetes. Sequencing was performed with immunoSEQ multiplex PCR; in TCRdb, only in-frame clones are kept and a portion is missing. Of 600,000 to 700,000 clones in the sample, about an eighth were seen once. The sequenced sample was naive CD4+ T cells from blood. The source of these receptors is a man younger than 35 with type 1 diabetes. CDR3s include the opening cysteine and the closing phenylalanine or tryptophan. The D gene is left open where the match is weak. The size field is filled for only some rows; it gives once, few, many or a size class.

V gene: TRBV6-5; D gene: TRBD2; clone size: .; J gene: TRBJ2-5; CDR3 DNA: TGTGCCAGCAGTTACTTGGCTAGCGGGGAAGAGACCCAGTACTTC; CDR3 protein: CASSYLASGEETQYF
V gene: TRBV5-4; D gene: TRBD1; clone size: .; J gene: TRBJ1-1; CDR3 DNA: TGTGCCAGCAGCCCAGGGGGCAGGGGGTTGAGCACTGAAGCTTTCTTT; CDR3 protein: CASSPGGRGLSTEAFF
V gene: TRBV10-3; D gene: .; clone size: .; J gene: TRBJ2-3; CDR3 DNA: TGTGCCATCGGGACAAAACACACAGATACGCAGTATTTT; CDR3 protein: CAIGTKHTDTQYF
V gene: TRBV18; D gene: .; clone size: .; J gene: TRBJ1-6; CDR3 DNA: TGTGCCAGCTCACCAGATATTGGTTCACCCCTCCACTTT; CDR3 protein: CASSPDIGSPLHF
V gene: TRBV28; D gene: TRBD2; clone size: .; J gene: TRBJ2-5; CDR3 DNA: TGTGCCAGCAGTTTATTAGGGACTAGCGGACCCCAAGAGACCCAGTACTTC; CDR3 protein: CASSLLGTSGPQETQYF
V gene: TRBV2; D gene: .; clone size: .; J gene: TRBJ1-6; CDR3 DNA: TGTGCCAGCAGGGCGGCGGCAAATTCACCCCTCCACTTT; CDR3 protein: CASRAAANSPLHF
V gene: TRBV2; D gene: .; clone size: few; J gene: TRBJ1-1; CDR3 DNA: TGTGCCAGCAGTGTTGGGGGGTTCGGTCAGGCTGAAGCTTTCTTT; CDR3 protein: CASSVGGFGQAEAFF
V gene: TRBV30; D gene: .; clone size: .; J gene: TRBJ2-7; CDR3 DNA: TGTGCCTGGAGCGTTTCAGGGGGGCCCTACGAGCAGTACTTC; CDR3 protein: CAWSVSGGPYEQYF
V gene: TRBV18; D gene: .; clone size: .; J gene: TRBJ1-2; CDR3 DNA: TGTGCCAGCTCACCGTCCTCTTGGGGGGTGGATGGCTACACCTTC; CDR3 protein: CASSPSSWGVDGYTF
V gene: TRBV14; D gene: .; clone size: .; J gene: TRBJ2-1; CDR3 DNA: TGTGCCAGCAGCCCCCGGCCCAGCTCCTACAATGAGCAGTTCTTC; CDR3 protein: CASSPRPSSYNEQFF
V gene: TRBV19; D gene: TRBD1; clone size: .; J gene: TRBJ1-5; CDR3 DNA: TGTGCCAGTAGGTTAACAGGGGCTGACCAGCCCCAGCATTTT; CDR3 protein: CASRLTGADQPQHF
V gene: TRBV10-2; D gene: TRBD1; clone size: .; J gene: TRBJ2-3; CDR3 DNA: TGCGCCAGCAGTGGCGACAGGGCTCGCGGGTACACAGATACGCAGTATTTT; CDR3 protein: CASSGDRARGYTDTQYF
V gene: TRBV13; D gene: .; clone size: few; J gene: TRBJ2-1; CDR3 DNA: TGTGCCAGCAGCCTATACAATGAGCAGTTCTTC; CDR3 protein: CASSLYNEQFF
V gene: TRBV4-2; D gene: .; clone size: few; J gene: TRBJ2-6; CDR3 DNA: TGTGCCAGCAGCCAAGAAAAATCGGGTTCTGGGGCCAACGTCCTGACTTTC; CDR3 protein: CASSQEKSGSGANVLTF
V gene: TRBV10-3; D gene: TRBD2; clone size: .; J gene: TRBJ2-5; CDR3 DNA: TGTGCCATCAGTATCGGGGGGGGCAAAGAGACCCAGTACTTC; CDR3 protein: CAISIGGGKETQYF
V gene: TRBV29-1; D gene: .; clone size: .; J gene: TRBJ1-3; CDR3 DNA: TGCAGCGTTGAAGTGCGCCCGAACACCATATATTTT; CDR3 protein: CSVEVRPNTIYF
V gene: TRBV4-1; D gene: .; clone size: .; J gene: TRBJ1-5; CDR3 DNA: TGCGCCAGCAGCCACCCCGGGACGGTCAATCAGCCCCAGCATTTT; CDR3 protein: CASSHPGTVNQPQHF
V gene: TRBV11-3; D gene: TRBD2; clone size: .; J gene: TRBJ2-3; CDR3 DNA: TGTGCCAGCAGCCCGGGACTAGCGGGGGCAGATACGCAGTATTTT; CDR3 protein: CASSPGLAGADTQYF
V gene: TRBV7-9; D gene: TRBD2; clone size: .; J gene: TRBJ2-7; CDR3 DNA: TGTGCCAGCAGCCGGACTAGCGGGGACTACGAGCAGTACTTC; CDR3 protein: CASSRTSGDYEQYF
V gene: TRBV19; D gene: .; clone size: few; J gene: TRBJ2-4; CDR3 DNA: TGTGCCAGTAGTCCAGTTGGAGGGGCCCACATTCAGTACTTC; CDR3 protein: CASSPVGGAHIQYF
V gene: TRBV30; D gene: .; clone size: few; J gene: TRBJ1-3; CDR3 DNA: TGTGCCTGGATCAGGGTGGGGAAGGTGGCTGGAAACACCATATATTTT; CDR3 protein: CAWIRVGKVAGNTIYF
V gene: TRBV7-3; D gene: .; clone size: few; J gene: TRBJ1-2; CDR3 DNA: TGTGCCAGCAGCTTCGGAAGCAACTATGGCTACACCTTC; CDR3 protein: CASSFGSNYGYTF
V gene: TRBV4-2; D gene: .; clone size: .; J gene: TRBJ1-1; CDR3 DNA: TGTGCCAGCAGCCAAGTAGACCAGATGAACACTGAAGCTTTCTTT; CDR3 protein: CASSQVDQMNTEAFF
V gene: TRBV7-7; D gene: .; clone size: .; J gene: TRBJ2-3; CDR3 DNA: TGTGCCAGCAGCGCTACAGGGACGACAGATACGCAGTATTTT; CDR3 protein: CASSATGTTDTQYF
V gene: TRBV19; D gene: .; clone size: few; J gene: TRBJ1-1; CDR3 DNA: TGTGCCAGTAAACCCACCGGCACAGGGACACCTTTCGGGGACGAAGCTTTCTTT; CDR3 protein: CASKPTGTGTPFGDEAFF
V gene: TRBV30; D gene: .; clone size: .; J gene: TRBJ1-1; CDR3 DNA: TGTGCCTGGGGTGGTGGTCTTGAAGCTTTCTTT; CDR3 protein: CAWGGGLEAFF
V gene: TRBV7-9; D gene: .; clone size: .; J gene: TRBJ2-5; CDR3 DNA: TGTGCCAGCAGCTTATTGGCTGCTCAAGAGACCCAGTACTTC; CDR3 protein: CASSLLAAQETQYF
V gene: TRBV14; D gene: .; clone size: .; J gene: TRBJ1-6; CDR3 DNA: TGTGCCAGCAGCCTCTATAATTCACCCCTCCACTTT; CDR3 protein: CASSLYNSPLHF
V gene: TRBV19; D gene: TRBD1; clone size: few; J gene: TRBJ1-5; CDR3 DNA: TGTGCCAGTAGTAGCCCACAGGGGAACTCTGGCAATCAGCCCCAGCATTTT; CDR3 protein: CASSSPQGNSGNQPQHF
V gene: TRBV7-2; D gene: TRBD2; clone size: .; J gene: TRBJ2-3; CDR3 DNA: TGTGCCAGCAGGTTTAGCGGGGGTGGAGATACGCAGTATTTT; CDR3 protein: CASRFSGGGDTQYF
V gene: TRBV9; D gene: TRBD1; clone size: .; J gene: TRBJ2-5; CDR3 DNA: TGTGCCAGCAGCTACCGGGACAGGGTACCGTACCAAGAGACCCAGTACTTC; CDR3 protein: CASSYRDRVPYQETQYF
V gene: TRBV5-4; D gene: TRBD1; clone size: .; J gene: TRBJ2-7; CDR3 DNA: TGTGCCAGCAGCTTGAGGACAGGGGTATCCTACGAGCAGTACTTC; CDR3 protein: CASSLRTGVSYEQYF
V gene: TRBV5-1; D gene: TRBD1; clone size: .; J gene: TRBJ2-2; CDR3 DNA: TGCGCCAGCAGCCTAAAGACAGGGAAGAACACCGGGGAGCTGTTTTTT; CDR3 protein: CASSLKTGKNTGELFF
V gene: TRBV19; D gene: .; clone size: few; J gene: TRBJ2-5; CDR3 DNA: TGTGCCAGCAAACCCGGACCCTTACAAGAGACCCAGTACTTC; CDR3 protein: CASKPGPLQETQYF
V gene: TRBV6-6; D gene: .; clone size: .; J gene: TRBJ1-5; CDR3 DNA: TGTGCCAGCAGTTACGGGTTCAATCAGCCCCAGCATTTT; CDR3 protein: CASSYGFNQPQHF
V gene: TRBV5-5; D gene: .; clone size: few; J gene: TRBJ2-7; CDR3 DNA: TGTGCCAGCAGTTGGGACATCTACGAGCAGTACTTC; CDR3 protein: CASSWDIYEQYF
V gene: TRBV30; D gene: TRBD1; clone size: .; J gene: TRBJ2-7; CDR3 DNA: TGTGCCTGGAGGAACAGGGGGCCCCTTGCGGAGCAGTACTTC; CDR3 protein: CAWRNRGPLAEQYF
V gene: TRBV29-1; D gene: .; clone size: .; J gene: TRBJ2-5; CDR3 DNA: TGCAGCGTTGCCGGGGAGACCCAGTACTTC; CDR3 protein: CSVAGETQYF
V gene: TRBV7-2; D gene: .; clone size: few; J gene: TRBJ2-3; CDR3 DNA: TGTGCCAGCAGGGCGACAGGCACCCTTTATAGCACAGATACGCAGTATTTT; CDR3 protein: CASRATGTLYSTDTQYF
V gene: TRBV18; D gene: .; clone size: .; J gene: TRBJ1-5; CDR3 DNA: TGTGCCAGCTCACCTGGACAGAGCAATCAGCCCCAGCATTTT; CDR3 protein: CASSPGQSNQPQHF
V gene: TRBV19; D gene: .; clone size: .; J gene: TRBJ2-3; CDR3 DNA: TGTGCCAGTAGGCCGCTAGAGGACACAGATACGCAGTATTTT; CDR3 protein: CASRPLEDTDTQYF